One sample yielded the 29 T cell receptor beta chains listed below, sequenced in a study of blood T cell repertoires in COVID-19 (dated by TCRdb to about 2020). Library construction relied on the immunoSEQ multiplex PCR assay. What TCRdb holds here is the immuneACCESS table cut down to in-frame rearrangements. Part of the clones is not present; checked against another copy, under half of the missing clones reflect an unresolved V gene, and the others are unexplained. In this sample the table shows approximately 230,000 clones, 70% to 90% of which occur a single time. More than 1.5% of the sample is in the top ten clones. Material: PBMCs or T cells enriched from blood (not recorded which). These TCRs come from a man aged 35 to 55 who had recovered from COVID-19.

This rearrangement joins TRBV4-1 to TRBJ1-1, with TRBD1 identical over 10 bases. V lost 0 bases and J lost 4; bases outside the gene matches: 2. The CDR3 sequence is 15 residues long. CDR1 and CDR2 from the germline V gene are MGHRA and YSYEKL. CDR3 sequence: CASSQDRTGGTEAFF. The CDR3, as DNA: TGCGCCAGCAGCCAAGATAGGACAGGGGGCACTGAAGCTTTCTTT.

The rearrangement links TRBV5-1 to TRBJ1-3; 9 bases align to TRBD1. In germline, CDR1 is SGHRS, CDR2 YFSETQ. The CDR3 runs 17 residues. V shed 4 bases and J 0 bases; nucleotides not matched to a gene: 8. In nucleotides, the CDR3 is TGCGCCAGCAGCATAACCGGGACAGGGCCCTCTGGAAACACCATATATTTT. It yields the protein CASSITGTGPSGNTIYF.

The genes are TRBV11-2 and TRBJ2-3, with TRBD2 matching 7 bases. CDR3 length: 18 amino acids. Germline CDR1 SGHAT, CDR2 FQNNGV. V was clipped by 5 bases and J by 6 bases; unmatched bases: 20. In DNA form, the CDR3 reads TGTGCCAGCAGCCCCAGACCTTCTAGCGGATCATATGGGGATACGCAGTATTTT. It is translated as CASSPRPSSGSYGDTQYF.

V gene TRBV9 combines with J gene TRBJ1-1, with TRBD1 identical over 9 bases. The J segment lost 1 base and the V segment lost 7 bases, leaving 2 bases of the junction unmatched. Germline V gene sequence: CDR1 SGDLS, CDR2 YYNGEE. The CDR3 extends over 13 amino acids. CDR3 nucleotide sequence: TGTGCCAGCGGGGGACAGGGGAACACTGAAGCTTTCTTT. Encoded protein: CASGGQGNTEAFF.

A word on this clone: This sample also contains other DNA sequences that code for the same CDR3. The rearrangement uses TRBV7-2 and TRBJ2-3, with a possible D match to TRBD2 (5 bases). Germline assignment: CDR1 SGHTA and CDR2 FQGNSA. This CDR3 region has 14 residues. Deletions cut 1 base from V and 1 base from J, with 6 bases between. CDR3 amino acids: CASSLGRGTDTQYF. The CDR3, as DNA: TGTGCCAGCAGCTTAGGGCGGGGCACAGATACGCAGTATTTT.

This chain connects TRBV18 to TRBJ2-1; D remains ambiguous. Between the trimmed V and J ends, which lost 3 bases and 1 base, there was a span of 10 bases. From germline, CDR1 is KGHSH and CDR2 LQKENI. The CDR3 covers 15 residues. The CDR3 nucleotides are TGTGCCAGCTCACCCTTAGAGAGGTCCTACAATGAGCAGTTCTTC. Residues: CASSPLERSYNEQFF.

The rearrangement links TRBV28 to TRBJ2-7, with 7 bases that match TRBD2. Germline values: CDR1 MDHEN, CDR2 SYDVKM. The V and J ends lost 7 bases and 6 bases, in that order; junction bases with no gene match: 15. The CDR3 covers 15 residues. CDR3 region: CASTDSWREGFEQYF. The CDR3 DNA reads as TGTGCCAGCACCGACTCCTGGAGGGAGGGCTTCGAGCAGTACTTC.

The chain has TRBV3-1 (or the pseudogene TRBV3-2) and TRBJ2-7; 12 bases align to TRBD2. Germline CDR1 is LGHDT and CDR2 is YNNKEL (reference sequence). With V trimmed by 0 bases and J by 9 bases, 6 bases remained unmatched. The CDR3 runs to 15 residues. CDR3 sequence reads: CASSQEASGGARQYF. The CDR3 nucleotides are TGTGCCAGCAGCCAAGAGGCTAGCGGGGGGGCTCGGCAGTACTTC.

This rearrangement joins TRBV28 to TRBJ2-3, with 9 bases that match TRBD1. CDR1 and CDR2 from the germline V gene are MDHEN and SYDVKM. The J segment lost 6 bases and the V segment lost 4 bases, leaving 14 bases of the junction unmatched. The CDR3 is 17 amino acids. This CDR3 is CASSSPSGTGSMDTQYF. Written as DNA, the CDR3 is TGTGCCAGCAGTTCCCCCTCCGGGACAGGGTCGATGGATACGCAGTATTTT.

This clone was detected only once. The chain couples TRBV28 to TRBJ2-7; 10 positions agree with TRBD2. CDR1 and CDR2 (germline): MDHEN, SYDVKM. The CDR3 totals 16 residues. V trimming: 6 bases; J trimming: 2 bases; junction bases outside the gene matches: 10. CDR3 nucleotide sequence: TGTGCCAGCAGCCCTGGGAGCGGGGGGGTCCCCTACGAGCAGTACTTC. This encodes CASSPGSGGVPYEQYF.

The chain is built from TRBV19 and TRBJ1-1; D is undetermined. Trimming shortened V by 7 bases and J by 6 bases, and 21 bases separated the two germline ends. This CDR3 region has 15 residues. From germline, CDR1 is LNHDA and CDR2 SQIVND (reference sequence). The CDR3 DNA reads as TGTGCCAGTACCCAGCGGAGGGAAATGACGGCTGAAGCTTTCTTT. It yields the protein CASTQRREMTAEAFF.

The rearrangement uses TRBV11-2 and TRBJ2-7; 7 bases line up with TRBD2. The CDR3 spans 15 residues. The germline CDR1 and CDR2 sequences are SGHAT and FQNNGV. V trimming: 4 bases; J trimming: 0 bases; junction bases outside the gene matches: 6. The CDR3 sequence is CASSSPAGLSYEQYF. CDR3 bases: TGTGCCAGCAGCTCTCCAGCGGGGCTCTCCTACGAGCAGTACTTC.

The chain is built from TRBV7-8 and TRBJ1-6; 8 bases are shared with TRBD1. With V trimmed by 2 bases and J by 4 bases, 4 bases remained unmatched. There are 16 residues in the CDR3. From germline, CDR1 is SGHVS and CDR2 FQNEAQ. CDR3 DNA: TGTGCCAGCAGCTTATTCACAGGGGGTTATAATTCACCCCTCCACTTT. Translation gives CASSLFTGGYNSPLHF.

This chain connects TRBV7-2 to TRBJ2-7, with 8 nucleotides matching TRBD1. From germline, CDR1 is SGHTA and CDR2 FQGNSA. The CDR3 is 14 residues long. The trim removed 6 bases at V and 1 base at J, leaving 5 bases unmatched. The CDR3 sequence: CASSPRTGSYEQYF. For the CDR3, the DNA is TGTGCCAGCAGTCCCCGGACAGGGTCCTACGAGCAGTACTTC.

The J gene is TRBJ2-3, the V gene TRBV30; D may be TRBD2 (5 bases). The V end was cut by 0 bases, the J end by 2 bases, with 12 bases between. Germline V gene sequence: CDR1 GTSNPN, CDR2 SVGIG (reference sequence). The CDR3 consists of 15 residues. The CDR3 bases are TGTGCCTGGAGTGTATGGCTAGCTAACACAGATACGCAGTATTTT. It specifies CAWSVWLANTDTQYF.

The CDR3 DNA reads as TGCGCCAGCAGCACCGGACAGGGGGCCTACGAGCAGTACTTC. It translates to CASSTGQGAYEQYF. This chain joins TRBV5-1 and TRBJ2-7; 10 bases agree with TRBD1. Looked up from germline, CDR1 is SGHRS and CDR2 is YFSETQ. The CDR3 sequence is 14 residues long. V trimming: 4 bases; J trimming: 2 bases; junction bases outside the gene matches: 3.

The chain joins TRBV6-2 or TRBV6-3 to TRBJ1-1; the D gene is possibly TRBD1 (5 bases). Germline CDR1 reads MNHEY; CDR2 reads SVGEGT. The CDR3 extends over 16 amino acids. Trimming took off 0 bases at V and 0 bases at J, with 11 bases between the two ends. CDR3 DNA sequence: TGTGCCAGCAGTTACTCTTCGGGGGGTGTGAACACTGAAGCTTTCTTT. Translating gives CASSYSSGGVNTEAFF.

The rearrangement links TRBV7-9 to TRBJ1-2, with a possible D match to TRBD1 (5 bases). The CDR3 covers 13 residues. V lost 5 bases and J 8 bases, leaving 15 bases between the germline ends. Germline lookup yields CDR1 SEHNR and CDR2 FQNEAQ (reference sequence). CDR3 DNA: TGTGCCAGCAGCGATCAGGGCAGAAAAGGCTACACCTTC. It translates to CASSDQGRKGYTF.

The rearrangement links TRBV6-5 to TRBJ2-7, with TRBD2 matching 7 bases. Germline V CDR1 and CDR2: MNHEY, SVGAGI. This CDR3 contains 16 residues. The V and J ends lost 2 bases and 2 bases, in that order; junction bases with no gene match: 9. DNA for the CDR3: TGTGCCAGCAGTTACACAAGATGGGGGGGTACCTACGAGCAGTACTTC. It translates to CASSYTRWGGTYEQYF.

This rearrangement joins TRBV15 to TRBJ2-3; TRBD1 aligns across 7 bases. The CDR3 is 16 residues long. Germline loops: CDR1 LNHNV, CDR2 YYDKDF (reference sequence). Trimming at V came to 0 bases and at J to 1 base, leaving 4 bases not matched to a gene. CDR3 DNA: TGTGCCACCAGCAGAGATCAAGGACAGGGCACAGATACGCAGTATTTT. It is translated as CATSRDQGQGTDTQYF.

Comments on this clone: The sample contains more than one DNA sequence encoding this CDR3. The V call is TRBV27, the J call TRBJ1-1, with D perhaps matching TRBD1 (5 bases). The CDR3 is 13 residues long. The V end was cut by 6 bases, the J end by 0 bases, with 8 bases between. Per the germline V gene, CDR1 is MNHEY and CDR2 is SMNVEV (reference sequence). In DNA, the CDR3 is TGTGCCAGCAGCATACAGGTGAACACTGAAGCTTTCTTT. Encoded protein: CASSIQVNTEAFF.

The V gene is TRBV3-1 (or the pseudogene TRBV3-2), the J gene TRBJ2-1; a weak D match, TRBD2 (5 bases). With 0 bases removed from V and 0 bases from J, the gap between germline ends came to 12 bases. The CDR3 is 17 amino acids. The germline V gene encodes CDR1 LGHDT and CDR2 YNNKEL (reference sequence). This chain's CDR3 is CASSQDFTGISYNEQFF. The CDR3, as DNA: TGTGCCAGCAGCCAAGATTTTACGGGGATCTCCTACAATGAGCAGTTCTTC.

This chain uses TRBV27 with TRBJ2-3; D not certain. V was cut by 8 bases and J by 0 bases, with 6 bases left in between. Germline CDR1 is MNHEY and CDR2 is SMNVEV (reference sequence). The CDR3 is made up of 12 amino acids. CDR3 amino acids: CASGTSTDTQYF. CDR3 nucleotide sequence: TGTGCCAGCGGTACTAGCACAGATACGCAGTATTTT.

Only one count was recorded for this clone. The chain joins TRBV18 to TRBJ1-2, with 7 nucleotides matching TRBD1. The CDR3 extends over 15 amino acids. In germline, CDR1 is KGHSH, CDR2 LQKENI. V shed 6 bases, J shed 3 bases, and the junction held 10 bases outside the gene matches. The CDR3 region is CASSSNRGGDYGYTF. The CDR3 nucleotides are TGTGCCAGCTCGTCGAACAGGGGTGGTGACTATGGCTACACCTTC.

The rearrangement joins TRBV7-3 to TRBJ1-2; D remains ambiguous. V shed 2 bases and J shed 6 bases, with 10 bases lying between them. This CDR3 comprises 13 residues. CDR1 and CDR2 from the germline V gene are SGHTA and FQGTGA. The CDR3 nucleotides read TGTGCCAGCAGCTTAGGGAGTCGTGATGGCTACACCTTC. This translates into CASSLGSRDGYTF.

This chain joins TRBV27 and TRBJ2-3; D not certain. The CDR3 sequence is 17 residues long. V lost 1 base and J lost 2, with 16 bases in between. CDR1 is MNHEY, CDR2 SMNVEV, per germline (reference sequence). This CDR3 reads CASSLLNTPPNTDTQYF. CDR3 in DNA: TGTGCCAGCAGTTTATTAAATACACCGCCGAACACAGATACGCAGTATTTT.

CDR3 sequence (DNA): TGTGCCAGCAGCCCCCAGGCGTCAGGATTCACAGATACGCAGTATTTT. Translated, it gives CASSPQASGFTDTQYF. The chain recombines TRBV7-8 with TRBJ2-3, with unresolved D. Germline-derived CDR1 and CDR2 are SGHVS and FQNEAQ. Trimming took off 5 bases at V and 2 bases at J, with 17 bases between the two ends. The CDR3 extends over 16 amino acids. The full variable domain, rest sourced from reference TRBV7-8 and TRBJ2-3, is GAGVSQSPRYKVAKRGQDVALRCDPISGHVSLFWYQQALGQGPEFLTYFQNEAQLDKSGLPSDRFFAERPEGSVSTLKIQRTQQEDSAVYLCASSPQASGFTDTQYFGPGTRLTVL.

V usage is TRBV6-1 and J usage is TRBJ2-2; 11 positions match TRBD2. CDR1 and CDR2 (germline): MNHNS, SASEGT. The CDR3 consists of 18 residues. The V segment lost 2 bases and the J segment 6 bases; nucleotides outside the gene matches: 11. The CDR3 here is CASSERGSGRAHPGELFF. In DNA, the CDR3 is TGTGCCAGCAGTGAAAGAGGTAGCGGGAGGGCCCACCCCGGGGAGCTGTTTTTT.

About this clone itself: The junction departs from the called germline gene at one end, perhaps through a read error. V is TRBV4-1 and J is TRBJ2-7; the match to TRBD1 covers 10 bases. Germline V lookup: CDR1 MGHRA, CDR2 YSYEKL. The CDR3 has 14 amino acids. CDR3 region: CASSQDQGTGAINF. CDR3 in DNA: TGCGCCAGCAGCCAAGATCAAGGGACAGGGGCCATCAACTTC.